The TCR beta chain described here comes from a study of control samples from healthy donors and cancer patients. Of note for this clone: Other DNA sequences from this sample encode an identical CDR3 as well.

The CDR3 is 15 amino acids. With 2 bases clipped from V and 0 bases from J, the junction kept 3 bases outside the gene matches. Per germline, CDR1 MNHEY and CDR2 SMNVEV (reference sequence). Only in-frame clones appear in the TCRdb table, and some are missing; sequencing was by immunoSEQ multiplex PCR. The sample carries tens of thousands of clones, 70% to 90% recorded once. The receptor was derived from a female donor with melanoma. The gene calls are TRBV27 and TRBJ2-7; 8 positions match TRBD1. Sample: formalin-fixed, paraffin-embedded tissue. The CDR3 here is CASSLNDRGSYEQYF. CDR3 DNA sequence: TGTGCCAGCAGTTTAAATGACAGGGGCTCCTACGAGCAGTACTTC.